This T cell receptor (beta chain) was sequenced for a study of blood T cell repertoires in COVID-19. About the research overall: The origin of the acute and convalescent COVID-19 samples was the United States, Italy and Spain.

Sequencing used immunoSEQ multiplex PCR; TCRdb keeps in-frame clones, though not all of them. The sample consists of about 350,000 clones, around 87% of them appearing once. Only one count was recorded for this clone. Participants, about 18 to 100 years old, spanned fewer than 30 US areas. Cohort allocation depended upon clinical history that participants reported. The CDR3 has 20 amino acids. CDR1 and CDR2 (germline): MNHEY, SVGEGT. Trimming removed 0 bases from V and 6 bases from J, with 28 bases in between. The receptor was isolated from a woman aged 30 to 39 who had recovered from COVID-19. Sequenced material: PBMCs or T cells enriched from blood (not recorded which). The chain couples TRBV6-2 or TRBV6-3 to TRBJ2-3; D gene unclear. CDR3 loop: CASSYSRRKGTSKLTDTQYF. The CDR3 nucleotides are TGTGCCAGCAGTTACTCGAGGCGAAAAGGAACAAGCAAGCTGACGGATACGCAGTATTTT.